Listed below are T cell receptor beta chains from one sample, sequenced in a study of T cell responses to AZD1222 COVID-19 vaccine. Sequencing was performed with immunoSEQ multiplex PCR; in TCRdb, only in-frame clones are kept and a portion is missing. The table includes some 150,000 clones, about 91% detected once. Specimen: peripheral blood, collected on day 0 of MenACWY control vaccination. These receptors originate from an adult in good health. Both conserved end residues are part of each CDR3. The D gene is left open where the match is weak. A clone size is listed for some rows: how often the clone was seen (once, few, many), or a class if it is expanded.

v_call: TRBV18; clone_size: .; d_call: .; j_call: TRBJ1-5; cdr3_nt: TGTGCCAGCTCACCACCGTACAACTCGCCCCAGCATTTT; cdr3_aa: CASSPPYNSPQHF
v_call: TRBV11-1; clone_size: many; d_call: TRBD1; j_call: TRBJ1-1; cdr3_nt: TGTGCCAGCAACCTACAGGGGCCGAACACTGAAGCTTTCTTT; cdr3_aa: CASNLQGPNTEAFF
v_call: TRBV29-1; clone_size: .; d_call: .; j_call: TRBJ2-3; cdr3_nt: TGCAGCGTTGAATCCCCCGCAGATACGCAGTATTTT; cdr3_aa: CSVESPADTQYF
v_call: TRBV6-2/TRBV6-3; clone_size: .; d_call: .; j_call: TRBJ1-5; cdr3_nt: TGTGCCAGCAGTTACGAGGCAGGGTTCCGGCCCCAGCATTTT; cdr3_aa: CASSYEAGFRPQHF
v_call: TRBV29-1; clone_size: few; d_call: .; j_call: TRBJ1-1; cdr3_nt: TGCAGCGTTGAAGCCGGCCGGACCATGAACACTGAAGCTTTCTTT; cdr3_aa: CSVEAGRTMNTEAFF
v_call: TRBV5-5; clone_size: .; d_call: .; j_call: TRBJ2-5; cdr3_nt: TGTGCCAGCAGCTTCGCGGCGGGGTACTTCCAAGAGACCCAGTACTTC; cdr3_aa: CASSFAAGYFQETQYF
v_call: TRBV24-1; clone_size: .; d_call: .; j_call: TRBJ1-3; cdr3_nt: TGTGCCACCAGTGGGCGGGTTTCTGGAAACACCATATATTTT; cdr3_aa: CATSGRVSGNTIYF
v_call: TRBV11-3; clone_size: .; d_call: TRBD1; j_call: TRBJ1-2; cdr3_nt: TGTGCCAGCAGCCCGGGACAGGGGTGGGACTATGGCTACACCTTC; cdr3_aa: CASSPGQGWDYGYTF
v_call: TRBV30; clone_size: .; d_call: .; j_call: TRBJ2-7; cdr3_nt: TGTGCCTGGAGTCTAGAGTACGAGCAGTACTTC; cdr3_aa: CAWSLEYEQYF
v_call: TRBV4-2; clone_size: once; d_call: .; j_call: TRBJ2-1; cdr3_nt: TGTGCCAGCAGCCAGGGCCAGGGCCGTGAGCAGTTCTTC; cdr3_aa: CASSQGQGREQFF
v_call: TRBV2; clone_size: .; d_call: TRBD1; j_call: TRBJ2-2; cdr3_nt: TGTGCCACCGCTGAAGGGACAGGGGCCGGGGAGCTGTTTTTT; cdr3_aa: CATAEGTGAGELFF
v_call: TRBV3-1/TRBV3-2; clone_size: .; d_call: .; j_call: TRBJ1-2; cdr3_nt: TGTGCCAGCAGCCAAGAAAAGGGATATGGCTACACCTTC; cdr3_aa: CASSQEKGYGYTF
v_call: TRBV3-1/TRBV3-2; clone_size: .; d_call: TRBD2; j_call: TRBJ2-5; cdr3_nt: TGTGCCAGCAGCGAGGGACTAGCGGGAGTTGCGGAGACCCAGTACTTC; cdr3_aa: CASSEGLAGVAETQYF
v_call: TRBV9; clone_size: .; d_call: .; j_call: TRBJ2-1; cdr3_nt: TGTGCCAGCAGCCTCCCCCGGGGGGCCCCTTACAATGAGCAGTTCTTC; cdr3_aa: CASSLPRGAPYNEQFF
v_call: TRBV7-2; clone_size: .; d_call: .; j_call: TRBJ2-1; cdr3_nt: TGTGCCAGCACCCCCCTAGGTAGTCAAACCTACAATGAGCAGTTCTTC; cdr3_aa: CASTPLGSQTYNEQFF
v_call: TRBV11-3; clone_size: .; d_call: .; j_call: TRBJ1-1; cdr3_nt: TGTGCCAGCAGCTTAGCGGGGACTGAAGCTTTCTTT; cdr3_aa: CASSLAGTEAFF
v_call: TRBV2; clone_size: .; d_call: TRBD1; j_call: TRBJ1-1; cdr3_nt: TGTGCCAGCAGTGCCTCGTGGTCCAGGGGGGACACTGAAGCTTTCTTT; cdr3_aa: CASSASWSRGDTEAFF
v_call: TRBV11-2; clone_size: once; d_call: .; j_call: TRBJ2-7; cdr3_nt: TGTGCCACGAGGGCTAGCGTTTCCTCCTACGAGCAGTACTTC; cdr3_aa: CATRASVSSYEQYF
v_call: TRBV4-3; clone_size: .; d_call: .; j_call: TRBJ2-1; cdr3_nt: TGCGCCAGCAGCCAAGATACTTATTCGGGGACCCAGCAGTTCTTC; cdr3_aa: CASSQDTYSGTQQFF